This T cell receptor (beta chain) is from a study of CD8 T cells in ankylosing spondylitis. Germline values: CDR1 DFQATT, CDR2 SNEGSKA (reference sequence). CDR3 size: 12 residues. Trimming stripped 3 bases from V and 0 bases from J, with 6 bases between. One entry per CDR3 protein, called by TCRdb with MiXCR from the 5' RACE reads. The sample has a few hundred thousand distinct CDR3 sequences, 9.5% to 12% seen once. Many counts were recorded for this clonotype. This sequence originates from a male donor with ankylosing spondylitis or in good health (not recorded which). The sample consisted of blood, either unsorted or a sorted T cell fraction (not recorded which). This chain connects TRBV20-1 to TRBJ2-7; D not resolved. Here the CDR3 reads CSASSFSYEQYF. CDR3 nucleotides: TGCAGTGCTAGTTCCTTCTCCTACGAGCAGTACTTC.